The table lists the clone carrying this TCR beta chain with a few counts. The antigen remains undetermined. The sample originates from a study of T-cell memory formation after mild COVID-19. Study overall: TCR clustering was largely donor specific.

Overall study findings and caveats: The CD4+ clones that contracted clustered mainly within CM and EM, and the CD8+ clones concentrated in EMRA. Among clones contracting day 15 to 85, CD4/CD8 was balanced, whereas later expanders leaned CD4+.

It was 5'RACE with constant-segment primers that produced the TCR alpha and TCR beta cDNA libraries, which carried sample barcodes and UMIs. Via MiXCR, TCRdb re-called the 5' RACE reads, giving one row per CDR3 protein. The data hold about 84,000 distinct CDR3 sequences, with roughly 13% observed a single time. The sequenced material came from PBMCs or a T cell subset sorted from them (not recorded which). The TCR was taken from an adult woman who had mild COVID-19 (a few samples of this study predate the infection). Cell type and time point are not known.

This CDR3 is CASSLGGRVSDEQFF. CDR3 nucleotide sequence: TGCGCCAGCAGCTTGGGTGGCAGGGTATCCGATGAGCAGTTCTTC. V and J are TRBV5-1 and TRBJ2-1; weak D call: TRBD1 (5 bases). The germline V and J ends were trimmed by 0 bases and 8 bases, with 15 bases remaining between them. Germline loops: CDR1 SGHRS, CDR2 YFSETQ. The CDR3 runs to 15 residues. Supplemented by reference TRBV5-1 and TRBJ2-1, the full variable domain reads KAGVTQTPRYLIKTRGQQVTLSCSPISGHRSVSWYQQTPGQGLQFLFEYFSETQRNKGNFPGRFSGRQFSNSRSEMNVSTLELGDSALYLCASSLGGRVSDEQFFGPGTRLTVL.